The next 18 T cell receptor beta chains were all read from a single sample in a study of cytomegalovirus exposure and HLA in healthy donors. The study ran its PCR with 60 Vbeta and 13 Jbeta primers. Profiled with immunoSEQ multiplex PCR; TCRdb holds only in-frame clones, not every one. Of some 160,000 clones in the sample, approximately 81% were seen once. The source material was PBMCs. Receptors originate from a woman aged 35 to 49 in good health and CMV-seropositive.

The J gene is TRBJ2-5, the V gene TRBV9, with TRBD2 matching over 8 bases. The CDR3 is made up of 16 amino acids. From germline, CDR1 is SGDLS and CDR2 YYNGEE. V shed 4 bases and J 5 bases; nucleotides not matched to a gene: 13. CDR3 protein: CASSPTILAGRETQYF. CDR3 in DNA: TGTGCCAGCAGCCCGACCATCTTAGCGGGAAGGGAGACCCAGTACTTC.

This sequence joins TRBV4-1 and TRBJ2-7; the match to TRBD1 covers 9 bases. The CDR3 length is 18 residues. Germline V gene lookup returns CDR1 MGHRA and CDR2 YSYEKL. V dropped 4 bases and J dropped 5; count of bases not matched to a gene: 18. CDR3 region: CASSPGPPGQGSVDEQYF. DNA of the CDR3: TGCGCCAGCAGCCCCGGCCCCCCAGGACAGGGGTCTGTCGACGAGCAGTACTTC.

This rearrangement joins TRBV4-3 to TRBJ1-2; D is uncertain. Germline values: CDR1 LGHNA, CDR2 YSLEER. The CDR3 is 15 residues long. The ends were cut back, 1 base at V and 4 bases at J, with 13 bases in the middle. The CDR3: CASSQVSKLSYGYTF. The CDR3 nucleotides are TGCGCCAGCAGCCAAGTTTCTAAACTATCCTATGGCTACACCTTC.

The J gene is TRBJ2-2, the V gene TRBV28; D is unresolved. Germline-derived CDR1 and CDR2 are MDHEN and SYDVKM. This CDR3 is 12 amino acids long. V was cut by 6 bases and J by 6 bases, with 8 bases left in between. The chain's CDR3 is CASRRSAGELFF. The CDR3 bases are TGTGCCAGCAGGAGAAGCGCCGGGGAGCTGTTTTTT.

The rearrangement links TRBV7-9 to TRBJ1-2, with TRBD1 matching 9 bases. Germline trimming cut 1 base from V and 7 bases from J; bases unmatched to any gene: 7. Germline CDR1 and CDR2: SEHNR and FQNEAQ (reference sequence). The CDR3 totals 15 residues. In nucleotides, the CDR3 is TGTGCCAGCAGCTTAGGTGGGACAGGGTGGACTGGCTACACCTTC. It specifies CASSLGGTGWTGYTF.

The rearrangement links TRBV28 to TRBJ2-7; 7 nucleotides match TRBD1. The CDR3 extends over 14 amino acids. The V and J ends lost 6 bases and 6 bases, in that order; junction bases with no gene match: 11. Germline values: CDR1 MDHEN, CDR2 SYDVKM. CDR3 in amino acids: CASSPGQNHGEQYF. CDR3 nucleotides: TGTGCCAGCAGCCCGGGACAGAATCATGGCGAGCAGTACTTC.

V usage is TRBV6-1 and J usage is TRBJ2-3, with D uncertain. V was cut by 2 bases and J by 0 bases, with 12 bases left in between. The CDR3 runs to 16 residues. The germline gives CDR1 MNHNS, CDR2 SASEGT. This chain's CDR3 is CASSESGVPSTDTQYF. The CDR3 nucleotides read TGTGCCAGCAGTGAATCCGGAGTCCCTAGCACAGATACGCAGTATTTT.

This chain connects TRBV28 to TRBJ1-1; weak D call: TRBD1 (6 bases). The CDR3 runs to 13 residues. CDR1 is MDHEN, CDR2 SYDVKM, per germline. Trimming removed 8 bases from V and 8 bases from J, with 18 bases in between. The CDR3 is CASSQGFESEAFF. CDR3 nucleotides: TGTGCCAGCTCACAGGGATTTGAGTCCGAAGCTTTCTTT.

This clone has more than one count but fewer than ten. The rearrangement joins TRBV5-8 to TRBJ2-7; the D is unclear. Germline CDR1 SGHTS, CDR2 YDEGEE. Trimming removed 3 bases from V and 2 bases from J, with 3 bases in between. This CDR3 has 11 amino acids. CDR3 protein: CASSSTYEQYF. The CDR3 DNA reads as TGTGCCAGCAGCTCTACCTACGAGCAGTACTTC.

The count of this clone is one. The chain combines TRBV7-7 with TRBJ2-5; 9 bases map to TRBD1. The CDR3 runs to 20 residues. Germline CDR1 and CDR2: SSHAT and FNYEAQ (reference sequence). CDR3 sequence (DNA): TGTGCTAGGGCCGAGTGCGGGGTCCGAGGGGGGACAGGGACGCAAGAGACCCAGTACTTC. Translating gives CARAECGVRGGTGTQETQYF.

The chain combines TRBV19 with TRBJ2-7, with 7 bases identical to TRBD1. Germline-derived CDR1 and CDR2 are LNHDA and SQIVND (reference sequence). This CDR3 contains 13 residues. Trimming removed 8 bases from V and 4 bases from J; junction bases left unmatched: 8. CDR3 sequence (DNA): TGTGCCAGTGCCGAAGGGACAGTGTACGAGCAGTACTTC. Residues: CASAEGTVYEQYF.

This rearrangement joins TRBV4-2 to TRBJ2-3; TRBD2 aligns across 7 bases. V dropped 6 bases and J dropped 0; count of bases not matched to a gene: 15. The V gene's germline CDR1 is LGHNA and CDR2 YNFKEQ. The CDR3 is 18 amino acids. CDR3 coding DNA: TGTGCCAGCAGTCCCGATATCTTAGCGGGCCTAAGCACAGATACGCAGTATTTT. Protein product: CASSPDILAGLSTDTQYF.

The chain joins TRBV4-2 to TRBJ2-3; D may be TRBD2 (6 bases). The CDR3 runs to 16 residues. Per germline, CDR1 LGHNA and CDR2 YNFKEQ. Trimming cost V 0 bases and J 4 bases, with 14 bases left between them. CDR3 nucleotide sequence: TGTGCCAGCAGCCAAGAACAGGCTAGCGAATCAGATACGCAGTATTTT. This gives the protein CASSQEQASESDTQYF.

The chain carries TRBV19 and TRBJ2-2; 12 bases map to TRBD2. The germline CDR1 and CDR2 sequences are LNHDA and SQIVND (reference sequence). Unmatched junction bases numbered 9, after V lost 8 bases and J lost 2 bases. CDR3 length: 17 amino acids. CDR3 coding DNA: TGTGCCAGTTCCATACTAGCGGGAGGTCCAAACACCGGGGAGCTGTTTTTT. This codes for CASSILAGGPNTGELFF.

The count of this clone is one. The chain links TRBV27 to TRBJ2-1; TRBD2 agrees at 9 bases. V dropped 7 bases and J dropped 2; count of bases not matched to a gene: 9. The CDR3 runs to 16 residues. The germline gives CDR1 MNHEY, CDR2 SMNVEV (reference sequence). CDR3 amino acids: CASNQAGTSPYNEQFF. As DNA, the CDR3 is TGTGCCAGCAACCAAGCCGGGACTAGCCCCTACAATGAGCAGTTCTTC.

V gene TRBV6-5 combines with J gene TRBJ1-4; no reliable D call. Germline loops: CDR1 MNHEY, CDR2 SVGAGI. CDR3 size: 14 residues. The V and J ends lost 0 bases and 3 bases respectively, with 5 bases between them. CDR3 DNA sequence: TGTGCCAGCAGTTACTCGGGCTCTAATGAAAAACTGTTTTTT. It yields the protein CASSYSGSNEKLFF.

Details on this clone: This sample includes further DNA sequences coding for the same CDR3. The genes are TRBV28 and TRBJ2-1, with no clear D. V was clipped by 2 bases and J by 7 bases, with 6 bases between them. Germline CDR1 and CDR2: MDHEN and SYDVKM. The CDR3 is made up of 12 amino acids. The CDR3 DNA reads TGTGCCAGCAGTTTAGCAGGAAATGAGCAGTTCTTC. As protein: CASSLAGNEQFF.

The chain recombines TRBV2 with TRBJ1-4; no definite D call. Germline loops: CDR1 SNHLY, CDR2 FYNNEI. CDR3 length: 13 amino acids. V was cut by 8 bases and J by 0 bases, with 7 bases left in between. The CDR3, as DNA: TGTGCCAGCGGCCCACCAACTAATGAAAAACTGTTTTTT. Encoded protein: CASGPPTNEKLFF.